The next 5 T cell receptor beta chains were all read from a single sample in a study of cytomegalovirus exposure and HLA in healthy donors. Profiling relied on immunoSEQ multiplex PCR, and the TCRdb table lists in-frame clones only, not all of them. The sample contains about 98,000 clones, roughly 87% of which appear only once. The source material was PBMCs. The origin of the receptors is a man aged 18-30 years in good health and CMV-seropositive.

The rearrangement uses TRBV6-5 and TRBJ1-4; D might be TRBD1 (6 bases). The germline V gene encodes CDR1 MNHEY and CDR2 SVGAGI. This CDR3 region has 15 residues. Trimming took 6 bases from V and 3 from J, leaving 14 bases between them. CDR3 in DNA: TGTGCCAGCAGACGGACAGTCGGGCCTAATGAAAAACTGTTTTTT. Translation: CASRRTVGPNEKLFF.

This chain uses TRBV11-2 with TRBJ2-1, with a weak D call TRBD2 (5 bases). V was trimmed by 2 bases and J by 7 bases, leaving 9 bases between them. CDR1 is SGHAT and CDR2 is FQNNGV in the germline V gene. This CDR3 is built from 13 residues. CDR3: CASSLPDSNEQFF. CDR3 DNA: TGTGCCAGCAGCTTACCGGACTCAAATGAGCAGTTCTTC.

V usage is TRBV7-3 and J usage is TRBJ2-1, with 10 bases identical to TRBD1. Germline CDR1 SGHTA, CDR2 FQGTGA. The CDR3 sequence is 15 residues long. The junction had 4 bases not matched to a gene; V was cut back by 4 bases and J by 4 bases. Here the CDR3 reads CASSSGQGGYNEQFF. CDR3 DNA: TGTGCCAGCAGCTCAGGACAGGGGGGATACAATGAGCAGTTCTTC. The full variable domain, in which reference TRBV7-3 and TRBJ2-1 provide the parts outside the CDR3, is GAGVSQTPSNKVTEKGKYVELRCDPISGHTALYWYRQSLGQGPEFLIYFQGTGAADDSGLPNDRFFAVRPEGSVSTLKIQRTERGDSAVYLCASSSGQGGYNEQFFGPGTRLTVL.

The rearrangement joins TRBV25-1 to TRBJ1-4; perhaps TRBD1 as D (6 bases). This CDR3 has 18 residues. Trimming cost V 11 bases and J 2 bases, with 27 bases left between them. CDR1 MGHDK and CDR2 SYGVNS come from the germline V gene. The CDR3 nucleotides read TGTGCCCGCCCCCGATCGGGGGGGCGGGAGTCTACTAATGAAAAACTGTTTTTT. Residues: CARPRSGGRESTNEKLFF.

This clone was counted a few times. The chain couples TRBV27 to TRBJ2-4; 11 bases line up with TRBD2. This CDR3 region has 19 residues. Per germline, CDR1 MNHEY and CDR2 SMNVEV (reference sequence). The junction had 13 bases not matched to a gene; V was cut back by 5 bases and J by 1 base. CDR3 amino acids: CASSPRGLADIAAKNIQYF. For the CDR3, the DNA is TGTGCCAGCAGTCCAAGGGGACTAGCGGACATAGCGGCCAAAAACATTCAGTACTTC.